This TCR beta chain appears in the sequencing data of a study of response to subunit inactivated influenza vaccine. Study findings and constraints: Authors suggested seasonal influenza vaccinations each recruit few new T cells.

Germline CDR1 reads SNHLY; CDR2 reads FYNNEI. The CDR3 loop spans 13 amino acids. V shed 4 bases and J 6 bases; nucleotides not matched to a gene: 3. TCRdb fed the RT-PCR reads into MiXCR, producing one record per CDR3 protein. The sample has around 470,000 distinct CDR3 sequences, less than 7.5% seen once; the top ten hold roughly 13%. This clonotype was picked up a small number of times. Its antigen is still unknown. The source material was PBMCs from blood, sampled roughly 24 months after vaccination. The V and J genes are TRBV2 and TRBJ2-1, with TRBD1 matching 7 bases. The receptor comes from a man aged 45 to 75 who received an inactivated influenza vaccine. The CDR3 region is CASSGDRVNEQFF. In DNA, the CDR3 is TGTGCCAGCAGTGGAGACAGGGTCAATGAGCAGTTCTTC.